Listed here is a single T cell receptor beta chain. As defined, naive CD8 cells were CD45RO-negative and positively selected for CCR7, with terminally differentiated effector memory CD45RA+ cells excluded. The data were taken from a study of shared clonotypes between healthy human individuals. This CDR3 contains 17 residues. Trimming removed 3 bases from V and 9 bases from J; junction bases left unmatched: 13. Germline V lookup: CDR1 KGHSH, CDR2 LQKENI. Only in-frame clones appear in the TCRdb table, and some are missing; sequencing was by immunoSEQ multiplex PCR. In the table there are about 820,000 clones, 90% to 95% of which are singletons.

This TCR was recovered from a man aged 30 to 45 in good health. The rearrangement joins TRBV18 to TRBJ2-5, with TRBD2 matching 13 bases. What was sequenced was naive CD8+ T cells sorted from blood. The CDR3 is CASSPTGPGTSGMAQYF. The DNA for the CDR3 is TGTGCCAGCTCACCCACAGGACCCGGGACTAGCGGGATGGCCCAGTACTTC.